Listed below are T cell receptor beta chains from one sample, sequenced in a study of shared clonotypes between healthy human individuals. This table comes from immunoSEQ multiplex PCR, and its TCRdb copy is limited to in-frame clones, with some not included. The table shows more than 150,000 clones, with 65% to 70% occurring only once. Sequencing used memory CD4+ T cells sorted from blood. These receptors originate from a man aged 25 to 45 in good health. The CDR3 runs from the conserved cysteine through the conserved F or W. Fields, in order: D gene, J gene, V gene, clone size, CDR3 DNA, CDR3 protein. The D gene is left open where the match is weak. Only part of the rows carry a size: once, few, many, or a class if the clone is expanded.

TRBD2 TRBJ2-1 TRBV5-1 . TGCGCCAGCAGCGTGGGAGGGAATGAGCAGTTCTTC CASSVGGNEQFF
TRBD1 TRBJ2-2 TRBV5-1 . TGCGCCAGCAGCCCGGGACAGGGTTTCACCGGGGAGCTGTTTTTT CASSPGQGFTGELFF
TRBD2 TRBJ2-3 TRBV6-5 few TGTGCCAGCAGCCCTCTAGCGGGCGTCACAGATACGCAGTATTTT CASSPLAGVTDTQYF
. TRBJ1-5 TRBV6-1 . TGTGCCAGCAGTGTGGAAATCAACCAGCCCCAGCATTTT CASSVEINQPQHF
TRBD2 TRBJ2-1 TRBV6-6 . TGTGCCAGCACCCGGGGGACTAGCGGGAGAGGTGAGCAGTTCTTC CASTRGTSGRGEQFF
. TRBJ2-7 TRBV6-5 . TGTGCCAGCAGTTACACCGGCTACGAGCAGTACTTC CASSYTGYEQYF
TRBD1 TRBJ1-1 TRBV2 . TGTGCCAGCACGACAGGGGCAGGCACTGAAGCTTTCTTT CASTTGAGTEAFF
. TRBJ1-1 TRBV6-1 . TGTGCCAGCAGTGAACGATGGAGTTCTGAAGCTTTCTTT CASSERWSSEAFF
. TRBJ2-1 TRBV21-1 few TGTGCCAGCAGCAAAGAAACCCATACCTACAATGAGCAGTTCTTC CASSKETHTYNEQFF
. TRBJ2-3 TRBV19 . TGTGCCACCGCTGAGGACGGGGATACGCAGTATTTT CATAEDGDTQYF